The TCR beta chain under discussion was sequenced for a study of blood T cell repertoires in COVID-19. Overall study: Sample material is recorded as cDNA or gDNA derived from T cells, B-cell-depleted T cells, or PBMCs.

Original handling: Nucleated cell number was recorded as an estimate derived from reference gene primer amplification. Measured with immunoSEQ multiplex PCR; TCRdb has only the in-frame clones, and not every one. V and J calls and clone size come straight from that table; D and trimming were deduced from the DNA. Of 20,000 to 25,000 clones listed, about 83% are singletons. The CDR3 totals 12 residues. The germline gives CDR1 SGHNT, CDR2 YENEEA. Trimming took 5 bases from V and 9 from J, leaving 13 bases between them. The chain is built from TRBV11-3 and TRBJ1-1, with D unresolved. The sample consisted of peripheral blood. The sequence was collected from a human donor with active COVID-19. The donor label of this sample is uncertain. The CDR3 is CASSPPGSQAFF. CDR3 DNA sequence: TGTGCCAGCAGCCCTCCCGGGTCCCAAGCTTTCTTT.